These 25 T cell receptor beta chains originate from one sample sequenced in a study of T cell responses to AZD1222 COVID-19 vaccine. Measured with immunoSEQ multiplex PCR; TCRdb has only the in-frame clones, and not every one. The repertoire holds around 99,000 clones, with around 93% as singletons. The source material was peripheral blood, sampled on day 0 of AZD1222 vaccination. These receptors all stem from an adult in good health.

The rearrangement joins TRBV4-1 to TRBJ2-1; D assignment may be TRBD1 or TRBD2 (5 bases each). Trimming took 0 bases from V and 7 from J, leaving 22 bases between them. This CDR3 is 18 amino acids long. Germline loops: CDR1 MGHRA, CDR2 YSYEKL. The CDR3 here is CASSQDGLGEKELNEQFF. DNA for the CDR3: TGCGCCAGCAGCCAAGATGGACTGGGGGAGAAAGAACTAAATGAGCAGTTCTTC.

J is TRBJ1-5 and V is TRBV7-9, with TRBD1 matching 9 bases. From germline, CDR1 is SEHNR and CDR2 FQNEAQ (reference sequence). The length of the CDR3 is 16 residues. V lost 5 bases, J lost 4 bases, and 9 bases stayed unmatched. CDR3 sequence: CASSAQGAVGNQPQHF. CDR3 nucleotides: TGTGCCAGCAGCGCACAGGGGGCGGTGGGTAATCAGCCCCAGCATTTT. The full variable domain, its missing parts supplied by reference TRBV7-9 and TRBJ1-5, is DTGVSQNPRHKITKRGQNVTFRCDPISEHNRLYWYRQTLGQGPEFLTYFQNEAQLEKSRLLSDRFSAERPKGSFSTLEIQRTEQGDSAMYLCASSAQGAVGNQPQHFGDGTRLSIL.

The rearrangement links TRBV6-5 to TRBJ1-5; no clear D gene. The CDR3 has 14 residues. Looked up from germline, CDR1 is MNHEY and CDR2 is SVGAGI. Trimming pared 4 bases from V and 3 bases from J, leaving 10 bases between. CDR3 residues: CASSFVGINQPQHF. As DNA, the CDR3 is TGTGCCAGCAGTTTTGTGGGGATCAATCAGCCCCAGCATTTT.

This clone appeared a few times. The V call is TRBV29-1, the J call TRBJ1-4; tentative D call: TRBD1 (6 bases). The germline V gene has CDR1 SQVTM and CDR2 ANQGSEA. The CDR3 length is 11 residues. The CDR3 bases are TGCACCGGACAGAGTAATGAAAAACTGTTTTTT. The encoded protein is CTGQSNEKLFF.

The V call is TRBV19, the J call TRBJ2-5, with a possible D match to TRBD1 (5 bases). Trimming stripped 2 bases from V and 4 bases from J, with 17 bases between. Germline V gene lookup returns CDR1 LNHDA and CDR2 SQIVND (reference sequence). The CDR3 sequence is 16 residues long. CDR3 sequence: CASSIRLHVRGETQYF. CDR3 DNA: TGTGCCAGTAGTATAAGACTCCACGTTAGGGGAGAGACCCAGTACTTC.

This sequence joins TRBV12-3 or TRBV12-4 and TRBJ1-5, with D possibly matching TRBD1 (6 bases). The CDR3 sequence is 12 residues long. Trimming shortened V by 6 bases and J by 6 bases, and 9 bases separated the two germline ends. This chain's CDR3 is CASRQGFQPQHF. The CDR3 DNA reads as TGTGCCAGCAGACAGGGCTTTCAGCCCCAGCATTTT.

The rearrangement uses TRBV11-2 and TRBJ2-3; tentative D call: TRBD1 (6 bases). V dropped 6 bases and J dropped 2 bases, with 15 bases sitting between them. CDR3 size: 15 residues. The germline gives CDR1 SGHAT, CDR2 FQNNGV. The chain's CDR3 is CASSLGYRATDTQYF. The CDR3 DNA reads as TGTGCCAGCAGTTTGGGGTACAGGGCCACAGATACGCAGTATTTT.

The V and J genes are TRBV5-4 and TRBJ2-7; TRBD2 aligns across 7 bases. In germline, CDR1 is SGHNT, CDR2 YYREEE (reference sequence). The CDR3 has 16 residues. V trimming: 0 bases; J trimming: 4 bases; junction bases outside the gene matches: 10. DNA for the CDR3: TGTGCCAGCAGCTTGGCGGCCGGGGGGATTAATTACGAGCAGTACTTC. This encodes CASSLAAGGINYEQYF. Combining the CDR3 with reference TRBV5-4 and TRBJ2-7 gives the whole variable domain ETGVTQSPTHLIKTRGQQVTLRCSSQSGHNTVSWYQQALGQGPQFIFQYYREEENGRGNFPPRFSGLQFPNYSSELNVNALELDDSALYLCASSLAAGGINYEQYFGPGTRLTVT.

In this sample, this clone turned up a few times. This rearrangement joins TRBV29-1 to TRBJ1-1; D perhaps matches TRBD1 (5 bases). The germline CDR1 and CDR2 sequences are SQVTM and ANQGSEA. The CDR3 sequence is 14 residues long. V was clipped by 7 bases and J by 0 bases, with 15 bases between them. CDR3 in DNA: TGCAGCGCCTATGGGGGGACGGTGAACACTGAAGCTTTCTTT. Protein sequence: CSAYGGTVNTEAFF. Full variable domain (rest looked up from reference TRBV29-1 and TRBJ1-1): SAVISQKPSRDICQRGTSLTIQCQVDSQVTMMFWYRQQPGQSLTLIATANQGSEATYESGFVIDKFPISRPNLTFSTLTVSNMSPEDSSIYLCSAYGGTVNTEAFFGQGTRLTVV.

The gene calls are TRBV29-1 and TRBJ2-2; the match to TRBD2 covers 9 bases. V gave up 7 bases and J gave up 2 bases; unmatched junction bases: 5. The germline V gene encodes CDR1 SQVTM and CDR2 ANQGSEA. The CDR3 spans 14 residues. CDR3 protein: CSGRLAANTGELFF. The CDR3, as DNA: TGCAGCGGCCGACTAGCGGCTAACACCGGGGAGCTGTTTTTT.

The chain joins TRBV3-1 (or the pseudogene TRBV3-2) to TRBJ1-4; 7 bases are a match to TRBD1. V was clipped by 3 bases and J by 4 bases; unmatched bases: 2. The CDR3 has 14 residues. Germline loops: CDR1 LGHDT, CDR2 YNNKEL (reference sequence). CDR3 region: CASSHRDSNEKLFF. CDR3 coding DNA: TGTGCCAGCAGCCACCGGGACAGTAATGAAAAACTGTTTTTT.

This chain links TRBV7-9 with TRBJ2-3; the D is unclear. Between the trimmed V and J ends, which lost 5 bases and 2 bases, there was a span of 17 bases. The CDR3 totals 16 residues. Germline V gene sequence: CDR1 SEHNR, CDR2 FQNEAQ (reference sequence). CDR3 nucleotide sequence: TGTGCCAGCAGCCCCCTGCCGCAGGAGATCACAGATACGCAGTATTTT. This gives the protein CASSPLPQEITDTQYF.

This sequence joins TRBV30 and TRBJ1-1; D is undetermined. From germline, CDR1 is GTSNPN and CDR2 SVGIG (reference sequence). The CDR3 spans 16 residues. V lost 3 bases and J 0 bases, leaving 17 bases between the germline ends. The CDR3 coding sequence is TGTGCCTGGAGCCGCCCAAGGAATACTTTGAACACTGAAGCTTTCTTT. As protein: CAWSRPRNTLNTEAFF.

The V gene is TRBV19, the J gene TRBJ2-5, with 7 nucleotides matching TRBD2. Trimming at V came to 2 bases and at J to 3 bases, leaving 6 bases not matched to a gene. The CDR3 spans 15 residues. CDR1 is LNHDA and CDR2 is SQIVND in the germline V gene (reference sequence). The chain's CDR3 is CASSIRGLIEETQYF. The CDR3 DNA reads TGTGCCAGTAGTATAAGGGGACTAATTGAAGAGACCCAGTACTTC.

CDR3: CASSQGLAGGYYEQYF. CDR3 in DNA: TGCGCCAGCAGCCAAGGACTAGCGGGAGGTTATTACGAGCAGTACTTC. The rearrangement uses TRBV4-1 and TRBJ2-7; 13 positions match TRBD2. V lost 1 base, J lost 4 bases, and 4 bases stayed unmatched. The CDR3 loop spans 16 amino acids. Germline loops: CDR1 MGHRA, CDR2 YSYEKL.

The CDR3 DNA is TGTGCCAGCAGCCAAGGGGCAGGGGCCTACGAGCAGTACTTC. It is translated as CASSQGAGAYEQYF. The V and J genes are TRBV3-1 (or the pseudogene TRBV3-2) and TRBJ2-7; the D gene is possibly TRBD1 (6 bases). V shed 1 base and J shed 2 bases, with 9 bases lying between them. CDR1 and CDR2 (germline): LGHDT, YNNKEL (reference sequence). The CDR3 has 14 residues.

The J gene is TRBJ1-6, the V gene TRBV6-5; TRBD1 matches at 9 bases. Germline trimming cut 7 bases from V and 9 bases from J; bases unmatched to any gene: 7. The CDR3 extends over 14 amino acids. Germline V lookup: CDR1 MNHEY, CDR2 SVGAGI. CDR3 residues: CASTLTGGGSPLHF. The CDR3 DNA reads as TGTGCCAGCACCCTGACAGGGGGGGGTTCACCCCTCCACTTT.

V is TRBV24-1 and J is TRBJ2-1; 8 nucleotides align to TRBD2. CDR3 size: 16 residues. CDR1 and CDR2 (germline): KGHDR, SFDVKD. With 4 bases clipped from V and 1 base from J, the junction kept 5 bases outside the gene matches. CDR3 loop: CATSDSLADSYNEQFF. The CDR3 DNA reads as TGTGCCACCAGTGACTCACTAGCGGATTCCTACAATGAGCAGTTCTTC.

The table lists this clone with a count of one. The rearrangement uses TRBV6-5 and TRBJ1-2; D ambiguous. The CDR3 spans 14 residues. V gave up 1 base and J gave up 8 bases, with 14 bases separating them. Per germline, CDR1 MNHEY and CDR2 SVGAGI. CDR3 in DNA: TGTGCCAGCAGTTACTTCGGCCAGTTTGGAGGCTACACCTTC. This translates into CASSYFGQFGGYTF.

The chain has TRBV15 and TRBJ1-3; 7 bases map to TRBD1. The V gene end was trimmed by 5 bases and the J gene end by 2 bases; junction bases not matched to a gene: 6. The CDR3 runs to 15 residues. Germline V gene lookup returns CDR1 LNHNV and CDR2 YYDKDF (reference sequence). CDR3 nucleotides: TGTGCCACCAGCTTACTGACAGGGACTGGAAACACCATATATTTT. Encoded protein: CATSLLTGTGNTIYF.

The V call is TRBV18, the J call TRBJ2-1, with unresolved D. The CDR3 totals 15 residues. CDR1 is KGHSH and CDR2 is LQKENI in the germline V gene. The germline V and J ends were trimmed by 1 base and 3 bases, with 10 bases remaining between them. The CDR3 spells CASSPLWGRYNEQFF. CDR3 DNA sequence: TGTGCCAGCTCACCACTGTGGGGTCGCTACAATGAGCAGTTCTTC.

The chain couples TRBV24-1 to TRBJ1-5; D may be TRBD1 (5 bases). The germline CDR1 and CDR2 sequences are KGHDR and SFDVKD. The CDR3 contains 16 residues. V gave up 9 bases and J gave up 6 bases, with 23 bases separating them. DNA of the CDR3: TGTGCCACCCCCTGTTGCAGGGCAGGAGGTGGTCAGCCCCAGCATTTT. Translated, it gives CATPCCRAGGGQPQHF.

This clone was counted once. This rearrangement joins TRBV6-5 to TRBJ2-7; TRBD1 matches at 7 bases. V shed 2 bases and J 3 bases; nucleotides not matched to a gene: 1. The length of the CDR3 is 13 residues. Germline V lookup: CDR1 MNHEY, CDR2 SVGAGI. In DNA form, the CDR3 reads TGTGCCAGCAGTTACGGGGACAGCTACGAGCAGTACTTC. It is translated as CASSYGDSYEQYF.

There are many counts of this clone. The V gene is TRBV10-1, the J gene TRBJ2-7; 10 bases line up with TRBD2. V trimming: 4 bases; J trimming: 2 bases; junction bases outside the gene matches: 8. Germline V lookup: CDR1 WNHNN, CDR2 SYGVQD (reference sequence). CDR3 size: 16 residues. CDR3 amino acids: CASSVKPGLATYEQYF. The CDR3 nucleotides read TGCGCCAGCAGTGTGAAACCGGGACTAGCGACCTACGAGCAGTACTTC.

The sample holds a few counts of this clone. Here the CDR3 reads CASSSMTRQETQYF. The CDR3 coding sequence is TGTGCCAGCAGCTCGATGACTAGGCAAGAGACCCAGTACTTC. This chain connects TRBV7-2 to TRBJ2-5; D is possibly TRBD2 (6 bases). This CDR3 is 14 amino acids long. V was shortened by 4 bases and J by 2 bases, with 11 bases between the two germline ends. CDR1 and CDR2 (germline): SGHTA, FQGNSA.